This T cell receptor (beta chain) emerged from a study of OX40 agonist ivuxolimab in advanced cancers. Background on the study: The dose-escalation cohort had hepatocellular carcinoma, melanoma, renal cell or head and neck cancer.

Germline V CDR1 and CDR2: MDHEN, SYDVKM. V dropped 2 bases and J dropped 0 bases, with 11 bases sitting between them. This CDR3 spans 16 amino acids. The protocol was immunoSEQ multiplex PCR, while the TCRdb copy is restricted to in-frame clones and leaves out a portion. The table shows 76,000 or so clones, with 93% occurring only once. With respect to this clone: Antigen unknown.

General observations from the study: Blood T cells, both CD4+ and CD8+, expanded clonally by week 6 at 0.1 to 3.0 mg/kg.

This sample comprised CD4+ or CD8+ T cells sorted from blood, obtained in a trial of the OX40 agonist ivuxolimab. The V gene is TRBV28, the J gene TRBJ1-5, with unresolved D. The TCR sequence derives from an adult with an advanced solid tumor such as melanoma, head and neck, liver or kidney cancer. The CDR3 nucleotides read TGTGCCAGCAGTTTAGAGGAGCGATATAGCAATCAGCCCCAGCATTTT. Amino acid sequence: CASSLEERYSNQPQHF.